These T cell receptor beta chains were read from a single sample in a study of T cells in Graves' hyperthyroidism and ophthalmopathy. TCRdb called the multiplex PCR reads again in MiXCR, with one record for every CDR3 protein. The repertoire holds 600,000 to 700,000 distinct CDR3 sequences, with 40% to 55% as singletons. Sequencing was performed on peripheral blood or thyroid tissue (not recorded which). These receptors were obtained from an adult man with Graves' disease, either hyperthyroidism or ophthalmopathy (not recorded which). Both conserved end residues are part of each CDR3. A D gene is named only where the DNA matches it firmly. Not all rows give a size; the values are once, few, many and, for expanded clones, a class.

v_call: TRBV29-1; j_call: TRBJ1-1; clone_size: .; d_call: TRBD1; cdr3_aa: CSVEDQGAPWGEAFF; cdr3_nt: TGCAGCGTTGAGGATCAGGGGGCTCCTTGGGGTGAAGCTTTCTTT
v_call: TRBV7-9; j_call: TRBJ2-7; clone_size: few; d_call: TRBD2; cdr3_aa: CASSLQAGGPYEQYF; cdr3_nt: TGTGCCAGCAGCTTACAAGCGGGGGGGCCCTACGAGCAGTACTTC
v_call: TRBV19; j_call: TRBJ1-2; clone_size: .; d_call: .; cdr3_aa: CASRRGQQTNYGYTF; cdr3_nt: TGTGCCAGCAGAAGAGGGCAGCAAACTAACTATGGCTACACCTTC
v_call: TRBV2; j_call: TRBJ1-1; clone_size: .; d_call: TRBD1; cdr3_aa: CASSHVRQGANTEAFF; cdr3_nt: TGTGCCAGCAGTCACGTGCGGCAGGGGGCGAACACTGAAGCTTTCTTT
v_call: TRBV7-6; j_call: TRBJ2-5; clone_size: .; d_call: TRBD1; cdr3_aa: CASSPLRDRDQETQYF; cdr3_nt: TGTGCCAGCAGCCCCCTCCGGGACAGGGACCAAGAGACCCAGTACTTC
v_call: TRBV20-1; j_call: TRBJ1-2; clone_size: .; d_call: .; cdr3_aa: CSARGIQTLNYGYTF; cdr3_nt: TGCAGTGCTAGAGGGATTCAGACACTTAACTATGGCTACACCTTC
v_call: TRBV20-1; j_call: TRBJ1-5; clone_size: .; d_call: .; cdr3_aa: CSAGGLGQGNQPQHF; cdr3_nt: TGCAGTGCTGGGGGATTGGGTCAAGGCAATCAGCCCCAGCATTTT
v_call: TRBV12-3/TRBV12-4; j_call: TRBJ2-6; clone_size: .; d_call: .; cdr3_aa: CASSLANAGANVLTF; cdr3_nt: TGTGCCAGCAGTTTAGCGAATGCTGGGGCCAACGTCCTGACTTTC
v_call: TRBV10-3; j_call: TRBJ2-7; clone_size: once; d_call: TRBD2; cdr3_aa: CAISEVASGSYEQYF; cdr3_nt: TGTGCCATCAGTGAGGTGGCTAGCGGGTCCTACGAGCAGTACTTC
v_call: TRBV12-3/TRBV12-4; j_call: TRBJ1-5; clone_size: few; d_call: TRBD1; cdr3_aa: CASSSGQAPDQPQHF; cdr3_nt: TGTGCCAGCAGTTCTGGACAGGCCCCCGATCAGCCCCAGCATTTT
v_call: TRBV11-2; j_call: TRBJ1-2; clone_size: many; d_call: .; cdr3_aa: CASSSEHYGYTF; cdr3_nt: TGTGCCAGCAGCTCAGAGCACTATGGCTACACCTTC
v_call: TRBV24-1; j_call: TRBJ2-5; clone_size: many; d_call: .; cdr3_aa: CATSDLYSDQETQYF; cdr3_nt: TGTGCCACCAGTGATTTGTACAGCGACCAAGAGACCCAGTACTTC
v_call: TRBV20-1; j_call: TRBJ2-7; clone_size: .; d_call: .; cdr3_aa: CSARGLLDRTSHEQYF; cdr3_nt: TGCAGTGCTAGAGGTCTCCTGGACAGAACTTCACACGAGCAGTACTTC
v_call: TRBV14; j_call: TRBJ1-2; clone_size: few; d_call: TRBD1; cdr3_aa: CASSTLDRVNYGYTF; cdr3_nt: TGTGCCAGCAGCACCCTGGACAGGGTGAACTATGGCTACACCTTC
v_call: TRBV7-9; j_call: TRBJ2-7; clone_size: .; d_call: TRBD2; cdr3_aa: CASSQGREAGHEQYF; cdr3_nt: TGTGCCAGCAGCCAAGGGCGGGAGGCCGGGCACGAGCAGTACTTC
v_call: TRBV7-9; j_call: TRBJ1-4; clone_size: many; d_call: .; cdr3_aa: CASSLGHNEKLFF; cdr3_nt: TGTGCCAGCAGCTTAGGTCATAATGAAAAACTGTTTTTT
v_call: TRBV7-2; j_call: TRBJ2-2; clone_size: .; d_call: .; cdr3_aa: CASSVGNSGELFF; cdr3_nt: TGTGCCAGCAGCGTTGGAAACTCCGGGGAGCTGTTTTTT
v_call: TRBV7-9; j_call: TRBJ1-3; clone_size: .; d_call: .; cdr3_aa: CASSLAVGETGNTIYF; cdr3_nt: TGTGCCAGCAGCTTAGCGGTCGGGGAGACTGGAAACACCATATATTTT
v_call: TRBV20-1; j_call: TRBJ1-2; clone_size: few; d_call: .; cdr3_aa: CSARIEAVDGYTF; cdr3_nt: TGCAGTGCTAGAATTGAGGCGGTCGATGGCTACACCTTC
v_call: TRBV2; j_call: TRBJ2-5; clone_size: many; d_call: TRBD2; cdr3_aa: CASSEVPAGETQYF; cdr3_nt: TGTGCCAGCAGTGAAGTCCCAGCGGGGGAGACCCAGTACTTC
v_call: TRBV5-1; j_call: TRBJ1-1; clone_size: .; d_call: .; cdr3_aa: CASSLSWSPNTEAFF; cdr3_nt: TGCGCCAGCAGCTTGTCTTGGTCTCCGAACACTGAAGCTTTCTTT
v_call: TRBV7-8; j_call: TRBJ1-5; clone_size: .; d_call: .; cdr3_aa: CASSTGPIGQPQHF; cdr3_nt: TGTGCCAGCAGCACCGGCCCGATAGGGCAGCCCCAGCATTTT
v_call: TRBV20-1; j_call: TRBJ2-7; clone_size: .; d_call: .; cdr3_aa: CSARDRRAPLHEQYF; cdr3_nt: TGCAGTGCTAGAGATAGAAGGGCTCCCCTCCACGAGCAGTACTTC
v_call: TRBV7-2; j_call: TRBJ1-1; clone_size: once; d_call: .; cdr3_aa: CASSQFQGHTEAFF; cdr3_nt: TGTGCCAGCAGCCAGTTTCAGGGCCACACTGAAGCTTTCTTT
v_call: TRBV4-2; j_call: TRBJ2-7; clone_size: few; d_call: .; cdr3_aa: CASSHRDDAYEQYF; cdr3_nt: TGTGCCAGCAGCCACCGGGACGATGCCTACGAGCAGTACTTC
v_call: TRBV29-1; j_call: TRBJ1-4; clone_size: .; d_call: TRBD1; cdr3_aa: CSVSWGPGQSNEKLFF; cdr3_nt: TGCAGCGTTAGCTGGGGGCCGGGACAGTCTAATGAAAAACTGTTTTTT
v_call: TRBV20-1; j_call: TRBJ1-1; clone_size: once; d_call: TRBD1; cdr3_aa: CSAGGTGGTEAFF; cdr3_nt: TGCAGTGCTGGCGGGACAGGGGGCACTGAAGCTTTCTTT
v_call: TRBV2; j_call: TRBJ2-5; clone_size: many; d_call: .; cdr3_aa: CASRRPKAAETQYF; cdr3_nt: TGTGCCAGCAGACGACCAAAGGCGGCAGAGACCCAGTACTTC
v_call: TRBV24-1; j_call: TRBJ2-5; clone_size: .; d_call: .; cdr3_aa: CATSEPQGGETQYF; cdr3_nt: TGTGCCACCAGTGAACCGCAGGGTGGAGAGACCCAGTACTTC
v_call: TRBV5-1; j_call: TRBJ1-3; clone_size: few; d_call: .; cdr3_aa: CASSLNGASGNTIYF; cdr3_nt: TGCGCCAGCAGCTTAAACGGTGCCTCTGGAAACACCATATATTTT
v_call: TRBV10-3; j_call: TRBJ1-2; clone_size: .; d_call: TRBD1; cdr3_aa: CAISNRDSIGYTF; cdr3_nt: TGTGCCATCAGCAACCGGGACAGCATTGGCTACACCTTC
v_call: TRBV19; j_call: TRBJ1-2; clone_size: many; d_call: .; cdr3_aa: CASRVIGYGYTF; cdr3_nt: TGTGCCAGTAGGGTCATCGGCTATGGCTACACCTTC
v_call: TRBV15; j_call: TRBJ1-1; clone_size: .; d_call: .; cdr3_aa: CATSRDRSNTEAFF; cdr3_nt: TGTGCCACCAGCAGAGATCGAAGCAACACTGAAGCTTTCTTT
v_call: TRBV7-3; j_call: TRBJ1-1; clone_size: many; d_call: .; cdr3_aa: CASSPEWGRDTEAFF; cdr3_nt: TGTGCCAGCAGCCCGGAGTGGGGCAGGGACACTGAAGCTTTCTTT
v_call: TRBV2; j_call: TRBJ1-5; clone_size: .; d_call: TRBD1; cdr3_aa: CASSEAKGAANQPQHF; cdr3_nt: TGTGCCAGCAGTGAAGCGAAGGGGGCGGCCAATCAGCCCCAGCATTTT
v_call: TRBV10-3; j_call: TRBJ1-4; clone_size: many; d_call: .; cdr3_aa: CAISESGGRGLFF; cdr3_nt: TGTGCCATCAGTGAGTCGGGGGGAAGAGGACTGTTTTTT
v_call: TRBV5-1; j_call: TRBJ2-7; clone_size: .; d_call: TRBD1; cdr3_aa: CASGTGHGYEQYF; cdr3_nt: TGCGCCAGCGGGACAGGGCATGGATACGAGCAGTACTTC
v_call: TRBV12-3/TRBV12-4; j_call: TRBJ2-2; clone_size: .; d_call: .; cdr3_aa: CASQVGRNTGELFF; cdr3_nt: TGTGCCAGCCAAGTGGGACGAAACACCGGGGAGCTGTTTTTT
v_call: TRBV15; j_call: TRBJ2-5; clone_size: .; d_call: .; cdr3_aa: CATSTGIHQPQYF; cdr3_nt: TGTGCCACCAGCACCGGGATTCATCAGCCCCAGTACTTC
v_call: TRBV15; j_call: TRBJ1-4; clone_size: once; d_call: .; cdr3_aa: CATSSLQGLTNEKLFF; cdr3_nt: TGTGCCACCAGCAGCTTGCAGGGGTTAACTAATGAAAAACTGTTTTTT
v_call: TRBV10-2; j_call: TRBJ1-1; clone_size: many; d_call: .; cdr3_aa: CASSESKGLLNTEAFF; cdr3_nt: TGCGCCAGCAGTGAGTCGAAAGGGTTACTGAACACTGAAGCTTTCTTT
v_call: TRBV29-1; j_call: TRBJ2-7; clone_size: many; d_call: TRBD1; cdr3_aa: CSVRKTGVGEQYF; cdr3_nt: TGCAGCGTTCGGAAGACAGGGGTTGGGGAGCAGTACTTC
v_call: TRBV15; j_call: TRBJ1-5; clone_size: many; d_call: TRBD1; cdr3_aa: CATSRAGGGNQPQHF; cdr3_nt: TGTGCCACCAGCAGAGCAGGGGGTGGCAATCAGCCCCAGCATTTT
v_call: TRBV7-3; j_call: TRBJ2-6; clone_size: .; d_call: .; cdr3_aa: CASSFEGGGSGANVLTF; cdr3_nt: TGTGCCAGCAGCTTTGAGGGAGGGGGCTCTGGGGCCAACGTCCTGACTTTC
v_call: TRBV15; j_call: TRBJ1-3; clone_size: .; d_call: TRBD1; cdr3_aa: CATSPRDRNYGYTIYF; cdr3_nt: TGTGCCACCAGTCCCCGGGACAGAAACTATGGCTACACCATATATTTT
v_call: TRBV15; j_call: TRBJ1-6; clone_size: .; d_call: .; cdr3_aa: CATSRDGHRWDSPLHF; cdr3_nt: TGTGCCACCAGCAGAGATGGGCACAGGTGGGATTCACCCCTCCACTTT
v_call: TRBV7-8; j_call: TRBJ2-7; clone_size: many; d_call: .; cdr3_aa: CASSLGQGMVEQYF; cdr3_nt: TGTGCCAGCAGCTTAGGGCAGGGGATGGTCGAGCAGTACTTC
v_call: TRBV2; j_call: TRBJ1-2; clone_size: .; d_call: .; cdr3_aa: CASSPTPRTVNYGYTF; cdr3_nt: TGTGCCAGCAGTCCAACCCCACGGACAGTCAACTATGGCTACACCTTC
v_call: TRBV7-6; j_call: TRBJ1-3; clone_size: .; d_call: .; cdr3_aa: CASSLRGHFGNTIYF; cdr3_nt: TGTGCCAGCAGCTTAAGGGGACACTTTGGAAACACCATATATTTT
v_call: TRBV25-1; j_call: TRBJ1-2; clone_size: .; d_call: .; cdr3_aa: CASSDPTGSSGYGYTF; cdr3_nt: TGTGCCAGCAGTGACCCCACGGGGTCCAGCGGCTATGGCTACACCTTC
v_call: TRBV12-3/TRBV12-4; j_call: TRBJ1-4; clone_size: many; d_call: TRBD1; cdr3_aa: CASSFGQANEKLFF; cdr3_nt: TGTGCCAGCAGTTTTGGACAGGCTAATGAAAAACTGTTTTTT
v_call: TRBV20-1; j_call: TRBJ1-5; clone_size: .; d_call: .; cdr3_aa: CSASKDINQPQHF; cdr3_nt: TGCAGTGCTAGCAAGGACATTAATCAGCCCCAGCATTTT
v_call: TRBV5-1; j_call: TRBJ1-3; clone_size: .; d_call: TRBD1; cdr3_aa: CASNYLGHRGQSGNTIYF; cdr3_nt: TGCGCCAGCAACTATCTCGGCCACAGGGGACAGTCTGGAAACACCATATATTTT
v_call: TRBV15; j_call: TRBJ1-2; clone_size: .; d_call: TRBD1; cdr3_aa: CASSRESPWEGAANYGYTF; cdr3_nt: TGTGCCAGCAGCAGAGAGTCTCCTTGGGAGGGGGCAGCTAACTATGGCTACACCTTC
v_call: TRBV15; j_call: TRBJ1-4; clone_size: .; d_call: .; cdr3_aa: CATSSAEATNEKLFF; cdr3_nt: TGTGCCACCAGCAGCGCAGAGGCAACTAATGAAAAACTGTTTTTT
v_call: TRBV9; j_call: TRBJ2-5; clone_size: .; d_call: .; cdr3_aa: CASSSTGLAQETQYF; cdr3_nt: TGTGCCAGCAGCTCAACTGGGCTAGCCCAAGAGACCCAGTACTTC
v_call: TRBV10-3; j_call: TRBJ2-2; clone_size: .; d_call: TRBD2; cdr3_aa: CAIREKRGLNTGELFF; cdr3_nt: TGTGCCATCAGAGAGAAGCGGGGACTGAACACCGGGGAGCTGTTTTTT